Listed below are T cell receptor beta chains from one sample, sequenced in a study of cytomegalovirus exposure and HLA in healthy donors. Sequencing used immunoSEQ multiplex PCR; TCRdb keeps in-frame clones, though not all of them. The sample has under 250,000 clones; around four fifths are singletons. The sample taken for sequencing was PBMCs. These receptor sequences come from a woman in her thirties or forties in good health and CMV-seronegative. CDR3s include the opening cysteine and the closing phenylalanine or tryptophan. The D gene is left open where the match is weak. Only part of the rows carry a size: once, few, many, or a class if the clone is expanded.

clone size: once
V gene: TRBV5-1
J gene: TRBJ1-3
D gene: .
CDR3 protein: CASSLELDSGNTIYF
CDR3 DNA: TGCGCCAGCAGCTTGGAGCTTGACTCTGGAAACACCATATATTTT

clone size: .
V gene: TRBV5-1
J gene: TRBJ1-1
D gene: TRBD1
CDR3 protein: CASSWGQMSMNTEAFF
CDR3 DNA: TGCGCCAGCAGCTGGGGACAGATGTCGATGAACACTGAAGCTTTCTTT

clone size: .
V gene: TRBV6-5
J gene: TRBJ2-2
D gene: .
CDR3 protein: CASSYSTGNTGELFF
CDR3 DNA: TGTGCCAGCAGTTACTCGACGGGGAACACCGGGGAGCTGTTTTTT

clone size: .
V gene: TRBV18
J gene: TRBJ2-5
D gene: .
CDR3 protein: CASSPKIKETQYF
CDR3 DNA: TGTGCCAGCTCACCAAAAATAAAAGAGACCCAGTACTTC

clone size: .
V gene: TRBV5-1
J gene: TRBJ2-7
D gene: .
CDR3 protein: CASSLDRPVYEQYF
CDR3 DNA: TGCGCCAGCAGCTTGGACAGGCCTGTCTACGAGCAGTACTTC

clone size: .
V gene: TRBV7-9
J gene: TRBJ1-3
D gene: .
CDR3 protein: CASTLTRGGGNTIYF
CDR3 DNA: TGTGCCAGCACCCTAACGAGGGGAGGAGGAAACACCATATATTTT

clone size: .
V gene: TRBV19
J gene: TRBJ1-1
D gene: .
CDR3 protein: CASSSTGNTEAFF
CDR3 DNA: TGTGCCAGTAGTTCGACAGGGAACACTGAAGCTTTCTTT

clone size: .
V gene: TRBV7-6
J gene: TRBJ1-1
D gene: TRBD1
CDR3 protein: CASSLYETGVTEAFF
CDR3 DNA: TGTGCCAGCAGCTTATACGAGACAGGGGTCACTGAAGCTTTCTTT

clone size: few
V gene: TRBV5-5
J gene: TRBJ1-4
D gene: TRBD1
CDR3 protein: CASSLAGTGEKLFF
CDR3 DNA: TGTGCCAGCAGCTTGGCCGGGACAGGGGAAAAACTGTTTTTT

clone size: .
V gene: TRBV30
J gene: TRBJ1-5
D gene: TRBD1
CDR3 protein: CAWSVQGDQPQHF
CDR3 DNA: TGTGCCTGGAGTGTACAGGGGGACCAGCCCCAGCATTTT

clone size: once
V gene: TRBV19
J gene: TRBJ1-1
D gene: .
CDR3 protein: CASSTQVRTEAFF
CDR3 DNA: TGTGCCAGTAGTACACAGGTCCGTACTGAAGCTTTCTTT

clone size: .
V gene: TRBV6-1
J gene: TRBJ1-4
D gene: .
CDR3 protein: CASTQRATNEKLFF
CDR3 DNA: TGTGCCAGCACGCAGCGTGCAACTAATGAAAAACTGTTTTTT

clone size: .
V gene: TRBV9
J gene: TRBJ2-5
D gene: .
CDR3 protein: CASSVRDNQETQYF
CDR3 DNA: TGTGCCAGCAGCGTCCGGGACAACCAAGAGACCCAGTACTTC

clone size: .
V gene: TRBV11-3
J gene: TRBJ2-5
D gene: .
CDR3 protein: CASSPEWSPLGPQYF
CDR3 DNA: TGTGCCAGCAGCCCAGAATGGAGTCCCCTAGGTCCACAGTACTTC

clone size: .
V gene: TRBV7-9
J gene: TRBJ2-3
D gene: TRBD2
CDR3 protein: CASSPLAGGPADTQYF
CDR3 DNA: TGTGCCAGCAGCCCACTAGCGGGAGGGCCCGCAGATACGCAGTATTTT

clone size: .
V gene: TRBV7-9
J gene: TRBJ2-7
D gene: TRBD2
CDR3 protein: CASSSLAGGYEQYF
CDR3 DNA: TGTGCCAGCAGCTCACTAGCGGGAGGGTACGAGCAGTACTTC